Reported below is one T cell receptor (beta chain). Its cognate antigen is unknown. The CDR3 spans 15 residues. From germline, CDR1 is PRHDT and CDR2 FYEKMQ (reference sequence). The authors prepared UMI-labeled TRB cDNA libraries by 5' RACE. TCRdb re-called the 5' RACE reads and gives one entry per CDR3 protein, without DNA. The sample data list around 81,000 distinct CDR3 sequences. This sample stems from a study of CXCR3-negative and CXCR3-positive naive CD8 T cells. Using triplicate sorts, 300,000 cells were collected each time from every CD8+ T cell subset. CD45RO-CCR7+CD27+CD95- was the phenotype of naive CD8+ T cells. Study-wide results and caveats: Cryopreservation partially decreased CXCR3 expression, and most assays used fresh PBMCs. Sequencing showed both naive subsets with comparably high diversity, and memory CD8+ cells much lower.

Sequences were obtained from naive CXCR3- CD8+ T cells from blood. The subset is: CD45RO-CCR7+CD27+CD95- naive CD8+ T cells lacking CXCR3 (TNR3-). The sequence came from a human donor in good health. Some clones in this sample may be carry-over from other donors' samples. This chain uses TRBV13 with TRBJ2-3; TCRdb designates TRBD1, a call that cannot be tested without DNA. The CDR3: CASRTNGHQADTQYF.